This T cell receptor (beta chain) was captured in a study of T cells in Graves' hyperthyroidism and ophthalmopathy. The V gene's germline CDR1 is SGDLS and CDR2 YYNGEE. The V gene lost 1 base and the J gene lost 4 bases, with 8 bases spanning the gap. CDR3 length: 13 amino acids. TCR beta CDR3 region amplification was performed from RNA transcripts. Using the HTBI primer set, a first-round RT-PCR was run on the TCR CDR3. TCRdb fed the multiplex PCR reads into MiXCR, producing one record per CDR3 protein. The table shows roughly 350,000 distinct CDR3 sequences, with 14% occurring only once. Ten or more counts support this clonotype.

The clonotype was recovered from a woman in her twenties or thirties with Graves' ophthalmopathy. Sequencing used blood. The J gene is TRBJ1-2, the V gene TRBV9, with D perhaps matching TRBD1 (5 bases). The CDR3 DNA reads TGTGCCAGCAGCGTATCAGGGAGCTATGGCTACACCTTC. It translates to CASSVSGSYGYTF.